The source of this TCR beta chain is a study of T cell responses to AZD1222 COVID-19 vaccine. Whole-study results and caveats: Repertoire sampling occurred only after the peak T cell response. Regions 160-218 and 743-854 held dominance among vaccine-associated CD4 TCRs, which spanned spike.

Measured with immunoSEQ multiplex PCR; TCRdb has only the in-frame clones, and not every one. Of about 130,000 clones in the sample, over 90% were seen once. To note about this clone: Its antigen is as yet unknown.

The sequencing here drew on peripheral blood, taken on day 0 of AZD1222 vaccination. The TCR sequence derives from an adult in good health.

The CDR3 coding sequence is TGTGCCAGCAGCTTCATGACCTACACAGATACGCAGTATTTT. The encoded protein is CASSFMTYTDTQYF. The chain combines TRBV7-2 with TRBJ2-3; D is uncertain. The V end lost 3 bases, the J end lost 2 bases, and 9 bases lay between the germline ends. CDR1 SGHTA and CDR2 FQGNSA come from the germline V gene. This CDR3 spans 14 amino acids.